This T cell receptor (beta chain) was captured by sequencing in a study of T cell responses to AZD1222 COVID-19 vaccine. Study findings and constraints: In the spike-specific TCR repertoire, nearly half reportedly target unmutated variant regions. CD4 TCRs covered the whole spike, strongest at regions 160-218 and 743-854.

Clones were sequenced by immunoSEQ multiplex PCR, and TCRdb holds only the in-frame ones, with some missing. Among 150,000 to 200,000 clones listed, more than 85% were seen once. The V gene end was trimmed by 4 bases and the J gene end by 3 bases; junction bases not matched to a gene: 6. The CDR3 has 16 residues. Germline values: CDR1 WNHNN, CDR2 SYGVQD (reference sequence). Comments on this clone: Antigen unknown.

The rearrangement joins TRBV10-1 to TRBJ2-1; 10 nucleotides align to TRBD2. Source: peripheral blood, taken on day 0 of AZD1222 vaccination. This sequence was found in an adult in good health. In DNA form, the CDR3 reads TGCGCCAGCAGTGCCACTAGCGGGGTTAACTACAATGAGCAGTTCTTC. This sequence encodes CASSATSGVNYNEQFF.